These 6 T cell receptor beta chains originate from one sample sequenced in a study of identical twins. TCRdb independently ran MiXCR on the 5' RACE reads; one entry per CDR3 protein. The profile shows a few hundred thousand distinct CDR3 sequences, roughly 15% of them singletons. This same sample was also taken into another study, of yellow fever vaccine responses in identical twins.

Sequencing was done on a sample of CD4+ T cells sorted from blood. The receptors shown here come from a woman younger than 30 in good health.

This clonotype was seen a handful of times. The chain employs TRBV29-1 and TRBJ2-3, with 15 bases that match TRBD2. Losses at the gene ends were 4 bases for V and 3 bases for J; bases not matched to a gene: 5. The CDR3 covers 16 residues. Per the germline V gene, CDR1 is SQVTM and CDR2 is ANQGSEA. In DNA, the CDR3 is TGCAGCGTTGGAAGTGGACTAGCGGGAGGGACAGATACGCAGTATTTT. As protein: CSVGSGLAGGTDTQYF.

This clonotype was seen at least ten times. The V call is TRBV12-3 or TRBV12-4, the J call TRBJ2-5, with TRBD1 identical over 8 bases. The length of the CDR3 is 14 residues. V was pared by 3 bases and J by 4 bases, with 4 bases of the junction left unmatched. CDR3 nucleotides: TGTGCCAGCAGTTTCGACAGGGGATCAGAGACCCAGTACTTC. Its protein is CASSFDRGSETQYF.

CDR3 nucleotides: TGTGCCAGCAGTGAAGGGGGGCAGGGCCATCAGCCCCAGCATTTT. Its protein product is CASSEGGQGHQPQHF. J is TRBJ1-5 and V is TRBV2, with D maybe TRBD1 (6 bases). V gave up 1 base and J gave up 5 bases, with 12 bases separating them. Germline V CDR1 and CDR2: SNHLY, FYNNEI. The CDR3 runs 15 residues.

The chain joins TRBV10-3 to TRBJ2-7; 10 bases are a match to TRBD2. CDR3 size: 13 residues. Germline V gene data show CDR1 as ENHRY and CDR2 as SYGVKD. The junction had 6 bases not matched to a gene; V was cut back by 10 bases and J by 3 bases. CDR3 bases: TGTGCCACCCTAGCGGGGGACCACTACGAGCAGTACTTC. The encoded protein is CATLAGDHYEQYF.

This clonotype turned up a few times. The chain combines TRBV7-2 with TRBJ1-3, with a possible D match to TRBD1 (6 bases). The germline V and J ends were trimmed by 5 bases and 0 bases, with 14 bases remaining between them. The germline V gene encodes CDR1 SGHTA and CDR2 FQGNSA. This CDR3 is 16 amino acids long. The CDR3 here is CASSQGQFHSGNTIYF. DNA for the CDR3: TGTGCCAGCAGCCAAGGACAGTTTCACTCTGGAAACACCATATATTTT.

J is TRBJ2-7 and V is TRBV27, with 8 bases fitting TRBD2. Germline CDR1 is MNHEY and CDR2 is SMNVEV (reference sequence). V was clipped by 1 base and J by 3 bases; unmatched bases: 8. The CDR3 spans 16 residues. CDR3 DNA sequence: TGTGCCAGCAGTTTATACAGCGGGGGTACCTTCTACGAGCAGTACTTC. It codes for CASSLYSGGTFYEQYF.